Listed here are 6 T cell receptor beta chains from one sample, sequenced in a study of T cell responses to AZD1222 COVID-19 vaccine listed by TCRdb under 2021. The library was built by means of the immunoSEQ multiplex PCR assay. Drawn from immuneACCESS, this table holds only the in-frame rearrangements with V and J called that TCRdb kept. Clones are partly lost; checked studies trace under half to an unresolved V gene and leave the rest unexplained. The sample records about 150,000 clones, about 94% of which are singletons. The ten largest clones add up to under 4% of the sample. The sample's time point label is to be understood as: baseline before first vaccination. Here the sequenced sample was peripheral blood, taken on day 0 of AZD1222 vaccination. The receptors here all came from an adult in good health.

This chain links TRBV11-2 with TRBJ1-1, with a weak D call TRBD1 (6 bases). This CDR3 is built from 17 residues. The germline V gene encodes CDR1 SGHAT and CDR2 FQNNGV. Deletions cut 1 base from V and 3 bases from J, with 18 bases between. CDR3 in DNA: TGTGCCAGCAGCTTAGGGTTCCAGGGGCGAAGGGACACTGAAGCTTTCTTT. This codes for CASSLGFQGRRDTEAFF.

The chain carries TRBV10-2 and TRBJ2-7; D uncertain. V was pared by 6 bases and J by 4 bases, with 7 bases between. The CDR3 is made up of 11 amino acids. Germline V gives CDR1 WSHSY, CDR2 SAAADI. The CDR3 is CASSREYEQYF. The CDR3 region has the DNA TGCGCCAGCAGCCGAGAATACGAGCAGTACTTC.

The genes are TRBV9 and TRBJ2-1, with 8 bases matching TRBD2. Germline CDR1 is SGDLS and CDR2 is YYNGEE. J was trimmed by 9 bases and V by 3 bases; bases with no gene match: 8. The CDR3 contains 14 residues. CDR3 nucleotide sequence: TGTGCCAGCAGCGCCCGGACTAGCTTGCCTGAGCAGTTCTTC. Protein product: CASSARTSLPEQFF.

This rearrangement joins TRBV6-5 to TRBJ2-7; 13 nucleotides line up with TRBD2. The CDR3 loop spans 13 amino acids. J lost 3 bases, V lost 11 bases, and 4 bases had no gene match. CDR1 and CDR2 (germline): MNHEY, SVGAGI. The CDR3, as DNA: TGTGCCTTCGGACTAGCGGGAGACTACGAGCAGTACTTC. Translating gives CAFGLAGDYEQYF.

This chain links TRBV7-2 with TRBJ2-3; tentatively, D is TRBD1 or TRBD2 (5 bases each). Germline V gene lookup returns CDR1 SGHTA and CDR2 FQGNSA. The CDR3 totals 14 residues. V was trimmed by 4 bases and J by 6 bases, leaving 14 bases between them. CDR3 sequence (DNA): TGTGCCAGCAGCTCGGGGCCCTTTGTCGATACGCAGTATTTT. Amino acids: CASSSGPFVDTQYF.

The chain is built from TRBV10-3 and TRBJ2-5; 8 positions match TRBD2. Germline values: CDR1 ENHRY, CDR2 SYGVKD. CDR3 length: 15 residues. Germline trimming cut 5 bases from V and 1 base from J; bases unmatched to any gene: 6. This CDR3 is CAISTGGRRQETQYF. CDR3 bases: TGTGCCATCAGTACTGGCGGGAGGCGCCAAGAGACCCAGTACTTC.